This is a list of T cell receptor beta chains from one sample in a study of CD8 T cells in Susac syndrome. TCRdb used MiXCR to reprocess the immunoSEQ multiplex PCR reads, holding one entry per CDR3 protein. The sample has roughly 150,000 distinct CDR3 sequences, 94% seen once. Sequencing was done on a sample of CD8+ T cells from PBMCs. These receptors were taken from a human donor with multiple sclerosis. Each CDR3 is given with its conserved first and last residue. The size of a clone is reported for some rows only, either as once, few or many, or as a class for expanded clones.

>once|TRBV20-1|TRBJ2-5
CSAPQGALQETQYF
>NA|TRBV23-1|TRBJ1-2
CASSRIAVIAKPLWGCGYTF
>once|TRBV27|TRBJ1-2
CASSPLGTGDYGYTF
>NA|TRBV5-5|TRBJ2-3
CASSLSWGDTQYF
>NA|TRBV12-3/TRBV12-4|TRBJ1-5
CASSTQGAGNQPQHF
>NA|TRBV15|TRBJ2-1
CATSRTGTSGNQFF
>NA|TRBV9|TRBJ1-2
CASSAGDGDYGYTF
>NA|TRBV12-3/TRBV12-4|TRBJ2-4
CASSLASDRVKNIQYF
>NA|TRBV7-9|TRBJ2-5
CASSWQETQYF
>NA|TRBV18|TRBJ2-7
CASSPGLANEQYF
>NA|TRBV20-1|TRBJ1-2
CSARQGGHRFRSYTF
>NA|TRBV27|TRBJ2-2
CATRTGELFF
>NA|TRBV4-1|TRBJ2-3
CASSPPGTGGTDTQYF
>NA|TRBV15|TRBJ2-4
CATSRGHGDGLGDKNIQYF
>NA|TRBV28|TRBJ2-7
CASSPGLAGALSYEQYF
>NA|TRBV15|TRBJ2-6
CATSRGTGFETNVLTF
>NA|TRBV4-1|TRBJ1-5
CASSQDSGQGIQPQHF
>NA|TRBV7-9|TRBJ2-6
CASRFGANVLTF
>NA|TRBV19|TRBJ2-7
CASSPLRQGLHIEQYF
>NA|TRBV30|TRBJ2-7
CAWSERGSYEQYF
>NA|TRBV5-4|TRBJ1-2
CASSFLTGSRFGYTF
>NA|TRBV20-1|TRBJ2-7
CSARVGTVSYEQYF
>NA|TRBV27|TRBJ1-2
CASSLISGIDYGYTF
>NA|TRBV9|TRBJ1-2
CASSARSPGDTF
>NA|TRBV15|TRBJ1-1
CATSRGSNTEAFF
>once|TRBV28|TRBJ1-2
CASNPDRGLDYGYTF
>NA|TRBV2|TRBJ1-2
CASSDRAQYGYTF
>NA|TRBV30|TRBJ1-1
CAWWGEDGAMNTEAFF
>NA|TRBV6-2/TRBV6-3|TRBJ2-7
CASSSLDREYKEQYF
>once|TRBV20-1|TRBJ2-7
CSARRRGRREQYF
>NA|TRBV9|TRBJ2-2
CASSVSRTREVTGELFF
>NA|TRBV7-2|TRBJ2-1
CASSRSKSYNEQFF
>once|TRBV2|TRBJ2-5
CASTTYQETQYF
>NA|TRBV5-1|TRBJ2-6
CASSHEGSGANVLTF
>NA|TRBV3-1|TRBJ2-1
CASSPRRGDNEQFF
>NA|TRBV30|TRBJ1-5
CAWSPLGQGSNQPQHF
>NA|TRBV7-8|TRBJ2-3
CASSQDRGFLSTDTQYF
>NA|TRBV29-1|TRBJ2-1
CSVEDRGTKLFYNEQFF
>NA|TRBV11-2|TRBJ1-2
CASSLDPGQGKRGYTF
>NA|TRBV30|TRBJ1-6
CAWIPGPWASPLHF
>once|TRBV6-5|TRBJ2-6
CASSYPGTGGSGANVLTF
>NA|TRBV23-1|TRBJ2-7
CASSQAVRTGAHHEQYF
>once|TRBV12-3/TRBV12-4|TRBJ2-3
CASSARGPTDTQYF
>NA|TRBV15|TRBJ2-7
CATSRVGGGGLNEQYF
>NA|TRBV15|TRBJ1-5
CATSPRGLNQPQHF